One and the same sample provided the 8 T cell receptor beta chains below, sequenced in a study of blood T cell repertoires in COVID-19. Some clones are missing from TCRdb's copy, which holds only in-frame ones; the method was immunoSEQ multiplex PCR. The sample includes 100,000 or so clones, 86% of them seen just once. The source material was peripheral blood. The receptors shown here come from a woman aged 60 to 75 in a cohort sampled during active or convalescent COVID-19.

The chain is built from TRBV19 and TRBJ2-1, with D tentatively TRBD2 (5 bases). CDR1 and CDR2 (germline): LNHDA, SQIVND (reference sequence). Deletions cut 6 bases from V and 11 bases from J, with 11 bases between. The CDR3 runs to 11 residues. CDR3 sequence (DNA): TGTGCCAGTAGACTACTAGAACAGCAGTTCTTC. It is translated as CASRLLEQQFF.

V usage is TRBV11-3 and J usage is TRBJ1-1, with D unresolved. V lost 0 bases and J lost 2, with 4 bases in between. CDR1 and CDR2 from the germline V gene are SGHNT and YENEEA. CDR3 length: 13 amino acids. The CDR3 region is CASSLDSNTEAFF. The DNA for the CDR3 is TGTGCCAGCAGCTTAGATTCTAACACTGAAGCTTTCTTT. The variable domain in full, completed from reference TRBV11-3 and TRBJ1-1, reads EAGVVQSPRYKIIEKKQPVAFWCNPISGHNTLYWYLQNLGQGPELLIRYENEEAVDDSQLPKDRFSAERLKGVDSTLKIQPAELGDSAVYLCASSLDSNTEAFFGQGTRLTVV.

This chain joins TRBV5-1 and TRBJ2-1; the D gene is possibly TRBD2 (6 bases). V was trimmed by 2 bases and J by 9 bases, leaving 21 bases between them. This CDR3 contains 16 residues. In germline, CDR1 is SGHRS, CDR2 YFSETQ. CDR3 DNA sequence: TGCGCCAGCAGCTTAATGGTCGCGGGAATAAAAGGTGAGCAGTTCTTC. Translating it yields CASSLMVAGIKGEQFF.

The J gene is TRBJ2-7, the V gene TRBV5-1; TRBD2 agrees at 7 bases. Germline CDR1 is SGHRS and CDR2 is YFSETQ. Unmatched junction bases numbered 1, after V lost 1 base and J lost 0 bases. The CDR3 runs to 14 residues. The CDR3 sequence: CASSLTSASYEQYF. CDR3 in DNA: TGCGCCAGCAGCTTGACTAGCGCCTCCTACGAGCAGTACTTC.

CDR3 residues: CSVATENTEAFF. CDR3 DNA sequence: TGCAGCGTTGCGACAGAGAACACTGAAGCTTTCTTT. This chain connects TRBV29-1 to TRBJ1-1; D possibly corresponds to TRBD1 (5 bases). Trimming cost V 4 bases and J 1 base, with 7 bases left between them. The length of the CDR3 is 12 residues. The V gene's germline CDR1 is SQVTM and CDR2 ANQGSEA.

J is TRBJ2-1 and V is TRBV5-6, with D hard to call. Trimming cost V 0 bases and J 2 bases, with 6 bases left between them. From germline, CDR1 is SGHDT and CDR2 YYEEEE. This CDR3 comprises 14 residues. The CDR3 coding sequence is TGTGCCAGCAGCTTGGACATGACCTACAATGAGCAGTTCTTC. This sequence encodes CASSLDMTYNEQFF.

The chain carries TRBV7-8 and TRBJ1-3, with D possibly being TRBD1 (5 bases). Germline CDR1 reads SGHVS; CDR2 reads FQNEAQ. The CDR3 runs 13 residues. Trimming removed 2 bases at V and 4 bases at J, with 6 bases between. The CDR3 loop is CASSLRQGNTIYF. The DNA of the CDR3 is TGTGCCAGCAGCTTACGACAGGGAAACACCATATATTTT.

This clone was seen more than once but under ten times. The chain recombines TRBV7-3 with TRBJ2-3; 11 nucleotides match TRBD2. The CDR3 totals 18 residues. Germline assignment: CDR1 SGHTA and CDR2 FQGTGA. V trimming: 0 bases; J trimming: 5 bases; junction bases outside the gene matches: 10. CDR3 sequence: CASSLTLLSGRAQDTQYF. In DNA, the CDR3 is TGTGCCAGCAGCTTAACCCTCCTTAGCGGGAGGGCCCAAGATACGCAGTATTTT.